The clone carrying this TCR beta chain was seen only once. Antigen unknown. Other nucleotide sequences from this sample produce the same CDR3. The source of the sample is a study of shared clonotypes between healthy human individuals. Study background: Researchers assigned three CD4 naive, three CD4 memory, two CD8 naive and one CD8 memory plate to each donor.

The V and J ends lost 0 bases and 5 bases respectively, with 3 bases between them. The CDR3 runs to 12 residues. CDR1 is SGHNT, CDR2 YYREEE, per germline (reference sequence). Naive CD8 cells lacked CD45RO, underwent positive selection for CCR7 and left out terminally differentiated effector memory CD45RA+ cells. Several immunoSEQ plates held equal portions of the genomic DNA taken from each subset. Using immunoSEQ multiplex PCR, the repertoire was profiled, and TCRdb retains in-frame clones only, with some absent. Of approximately 1.9 million clones listed, roughly 93% are singletons. General study findings and limits: Among non-shared clonotypes, generation probabilities were lower than among those shared by all four donors.

This clonotype originated in a man between 18 and 29 years old in good health. Some clones in this sample may be carry-over from other donors' samples. The sample was naive CD8+ T cells from PBMCs. V usage is TRBV5-4 and J usage is TRBJ2-1; D is unresolved. CDR3 coding DNA: TGTGCCAGCAGCTTGGGCAACAATGAGCAGTTCTTC. Translating it yields CASSLGNNEQFF.